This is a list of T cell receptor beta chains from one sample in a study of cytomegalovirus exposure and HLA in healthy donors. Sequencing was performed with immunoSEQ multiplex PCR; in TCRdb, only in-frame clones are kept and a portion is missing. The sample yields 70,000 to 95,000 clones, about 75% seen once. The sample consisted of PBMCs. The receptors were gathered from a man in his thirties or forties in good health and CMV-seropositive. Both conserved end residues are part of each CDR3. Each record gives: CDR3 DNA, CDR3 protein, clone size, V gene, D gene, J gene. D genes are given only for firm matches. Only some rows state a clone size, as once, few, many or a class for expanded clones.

CDR3 DNA: TGTGCTAGTGGTTTGGTACCGGGCGCAGGGTCTGATGGCTACACCTTC
CDR3 protein: CASGLVPGAGSDGYTF
clone size: NA
V gene: TRBV12-5
D gene: NA
J gene: TRBJ1-2

CDR3 DNA: TGCGCCAGCAAACCCCAGGAGCGGGGGGGAAGGAGCTCCTACAATGAGCAGTTCTTC
CDR3 protein: CASKPQERGGRSSYNEQFF
clone size: NA
V gene: TRBV5-1
D gene: TRBD2
J gene: TRBJ2-1

CDR3 DNA: TGCGCCAGCAGCCAACAACCGGGACTAGCGGGCGAGCAGTACTTC
CDR3 protein: CASSQQPGLAGEQYF
clone size: NA
V gene: TRBV4-1
D gene: TRBD2
J gene: TRBJ2-7

CDR3 DNA: TGTGCCAGTAGTATATCTGGGACAGGGGGGTATGGCTACACCTTC
CDR3 protein: CASSISGTGGYGYTF
clone size: NA
V gene: TRBV19
D gene: TRBD1
J gene: TRBJ1-2

CDR3 DNA: TGTGCCAGCAGCCCCCGGGGGGAGACCCAGTACTTC
CDR3 protein: CASSPRGETQYF
clone size: NA
V gene: TRBV7-2
D gene: NA
J gene: TRBJ2-5

CDR3 DNA: TGTGCCAGCAGCTTACGCGGAAGGGGCAACCAGCCCCAGCATTTT
CDR3 protein: CASSLRGRGNQPQHF
clone size: NA
V gene: TRBV7-6
D gene: NA
J gene: TRBJ1-5

CDR3 DNA: TGTGCCAGCAGCTTCGGTGGGACAGGCTATGGCTACACCTTC
CDR3 protein: CASSFGGTGYGYTF
clone size: NA
V gene: TRBV5-4
D gene: TRBD1
J gene: TRBJ1-2

CDR3 DNA: TGTGCCAGCAGCTCCCCCAACAGGGGTAATGAGCAGTTCTTC
CDR3 protein: CASSSPNRGNEQFF
clone size: NA
V gene: TRBV7-3
D gene: TRBD1
J gene: TRBJ2-1

CDR3 DNA: TGTGCCAGCAGCGTAGGGGACAGGGGTCTTAACTATGGCTACATCTTC
CDR3 protein: CASSVGDRGLNYGYIF
clone size: NA
V gene: TRBV9
D gene: TRBD1
J gene: TRBJ1-2

CDR3 DNA: TGCGCCAGCAGCGCCCGGGACTGGAGGACAGATACGCAGTATTTT
CDR3 protein: CASSARDWRTDTQYF
clone size: NA
V gene: TRBV5-1
D gene: NA
J gene: TRBJ2-3

CDR3 DNA: TGTGCCAGCAGTTACGGGCCAGGAGGAAACTATGGCTACACCTTC
CDR3 protein: CASSYGPGGNYGYTF
clone size: NA
V gene: TRBV6-5
D gene: NA
J gene: TRBJ1-2

CDR3 DNA: TGTGCCAGCTCACCACGCGAGGGAATAAACTCTGGGGCCAACGTCCTGACTTTC
CDR3 protein: CASSPREGINSGANVLTF
clone size: NA
V gene: TRBV18
D gene: NA
J gene: TRBJ2-6

CDR3 DNA: TGTGCCAGCAGCGTAAGACAACGGGAGACCCAGTACTTC
CDR3 protein: CASSVRQRETQYF
clone size: NA
V gene: TRBV2
D gene: NA
J gene: TRBJ2-5

CDR3 DNA: TGTGCCAGCAGTCGACTAGCGGGGACCGGGGAGCTGTTTTTT
CDR3 protein: CASSRLAGTGELFF
clone size: few
V gene: TRBV2
D gene: TRBD2
J gene: TRBJ2-2

CDR3 DNA: TGTGCCAGCAGCCCTATGTACACTAACCGAGAGCAGTTCTTC
CDR3 protein: CASSPMYTNREQFF
clone size: NA
V gene: TRBV6-1
D gene: NA
J gene: TRBJ2-1

CDR3 DNA: TGCGCCAGCAGCTTGGGACTGCGGCAGGGTGGCTTTGGAAACACCATATATTTT
CDR3 protein: CASSLGLRQGGFGNTIYF
clone size: NA
V gene: TRBV5-1
D gene: NA
J gene: TRBJ1-3

CDR3 DNA: TGCGCCAGCAGCCAAGGACTAGTTACTTCCTACGAGCAGTACTTC
CDR3 protein: CASSQGLVTSYEQYF
clone size: NA
V gene: TRBV4-3
D gene: NA
J gene: TRBJ2-7

CDR3 DNA: TGCGCCAGCAGCTTGGGGGAGGCCTCTGGAAACACCATATATTTT
CDR3 protein: CASSLGEASGNTIYF
clone size: NA
V gene: TRBV5-1
D gene: NA
J gene: TRBJ1-3

CDR3 DNA: TGTGCCAGCACCGAAGGACAGAGCTCCTACAATGAGCAGTTCTTC
CDR3 protein: CASTEGQSSYNEQFF
clone size: NA
V gene: TRBV7-2
D gene: NA
J gene: TRBJ2-1

CDR3 DNA: TGTGCCAGCAGCTTAGGTGACGGGACAGGGGGCACCTATGGCTACACCTTC
CDR3 protein: CASSLGDGTGGTYGYTF
clone size: NA
V gene: TRBV7-2
D gene: TRBD1
J gene: TRBJ1-2

CDR3 DNA: TGTGCCTCGAACTCCCGGGGCTATGGCTACACCTTC
CDR3 protein: CASNSRGYGYTF
clone size: NA
V gene: TRBV30
D gene: NA
J gene: TRBJ1-2

CDR3 DNA: TGTGCCAGCTCCCGCTCTGGAAACACCATATATTTT
CDR3 protein: CASSRSGNTIYF
clone size: NA
V gene: TRBV7-2
D gene: NA
J gene: TRBJ1-3

CDR3 DNA: TGTTCCAGCAGCCCGCAGAAGGGGGACCAGTACTTC
CDR3 protein: CSSSPQKGDQYF
clone size: NA
V gene: TRBV7-9
D gene: NA
J gene: TRBJ2-5

CDR3 DNA: TGTTCCAGCAGCCGACGGGACAGGGGCCAGGGGGGCTACACCTTC
CDR3 protein: CSSSRRDRGQGGYTF
clone size: NA
V gene: TRBV7-9
D gene: TRBD1
J gene: TRBJ1-2

CDR3 DNA: TGTGCCAGCAGCTTAGTTCAGGGATTCTATGGCTACACCTTC
CDR3 protein: CASSLVQGFYGYTF
clone size: NA
V gene: TRBV7-9
D gene: NA
J gene: TRBJ1-2

CDR3 DNA: TGTGCCACCAGCAGACGCATCACGGGACAGAATGAAAAACTGTTTTTT
CDR3 protein: CATSRRITGQNEKLFF
clone size: NA
V gene: TRBV15
D gene: TRBD1
J gene: TRBJ1-4

CDR3 DNA: TGTGCCAGCAGGATGACAGGGACGAACGAGCAGTACTTC
CDR3 protein: CASRMTGTNEQYF
clone size: NA
V gene: TRBV6-5
D gene: TRBD1
J gene: TRBJ2-7

CDR3 DNA: TGTGCCAGCAGCCCCTTGGTAGGACAGGGGTTCTCCTATAATTCACCCCTCCACTTT
CDR3 protein: CASSPLVGQGFSYNSPLHF
clone size: few
V gene: TRBV7-6
D gene: TRBD1
J gene: TRBJ1-6

CDR3 DNA: TGTGCCAGCAGTGCCGAGTTTCCCTACGAGCAGTACTTC
CDR3 protein: CASSAEFPYEQYF
clone size: few
V gene: TRBV6-1
D gene: NA
J gene: TRBJ2-7

CDR3 DNA: TGTGGCGGGAGGATACGGGCCTACAATGAGCAGTTCTTC
CDR3 protein: CGGRIRAYNEQFF
clone size: NA
V gene: TRBV30
D gene: TRBD2
J gene: TRBJ2-1

CDR3 DNA: TGTGCCAGCAGCCCTCCGCGGGGGGCGAGGAACACTGAAGCTTTCTTT
CDR3 protein: CASSPPRGARNTEAFF
clone size: NA
V gene: TRBV21-1
D gene: NA
J gene: TRBJ1-1

CDR3 DNA: TGTGCCAGCAGTCGGGGGGGACGGGACAATGAGCAGTTCTTC
CDR3 protein: CASSRGGRDNEQFF
clone size: few
V gene: TRBV4-2
D gene: TRBD2
J gene: TRBJ2-1